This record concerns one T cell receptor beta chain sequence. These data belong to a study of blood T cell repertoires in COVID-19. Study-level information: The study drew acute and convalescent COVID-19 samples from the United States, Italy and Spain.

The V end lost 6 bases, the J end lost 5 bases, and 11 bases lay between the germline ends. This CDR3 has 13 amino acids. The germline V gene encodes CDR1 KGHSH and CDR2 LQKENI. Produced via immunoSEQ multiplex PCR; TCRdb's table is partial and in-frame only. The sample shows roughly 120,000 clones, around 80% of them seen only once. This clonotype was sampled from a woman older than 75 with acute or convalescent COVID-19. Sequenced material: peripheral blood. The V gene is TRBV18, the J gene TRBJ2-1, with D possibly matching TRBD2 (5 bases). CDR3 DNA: TGTGCCAGCTCTACGAACGGGGACAATGAGCAGTTCTTC. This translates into CASSTNGDNEQFF. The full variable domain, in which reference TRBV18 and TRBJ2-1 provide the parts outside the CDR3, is NAGVMQNPRHLVRRRGQEARLRCSPMKGHSHVYWYRQLPEEGLKFMVYLQKENIIDESGMPKERFSAEFPKEGPSILRIQQVVRGDSAAYFCASSTNGDNEQFFGPGTRLTVL.